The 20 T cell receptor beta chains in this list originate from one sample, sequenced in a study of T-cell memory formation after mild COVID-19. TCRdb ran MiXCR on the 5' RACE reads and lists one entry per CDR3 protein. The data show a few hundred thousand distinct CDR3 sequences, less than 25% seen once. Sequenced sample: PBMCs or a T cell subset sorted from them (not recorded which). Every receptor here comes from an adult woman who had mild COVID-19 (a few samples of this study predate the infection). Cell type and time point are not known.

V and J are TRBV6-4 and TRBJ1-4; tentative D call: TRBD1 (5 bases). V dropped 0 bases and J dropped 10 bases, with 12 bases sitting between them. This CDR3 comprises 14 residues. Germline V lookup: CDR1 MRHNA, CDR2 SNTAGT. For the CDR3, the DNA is TGTGCCAGCAGTGACTCTCGGCAGGGAGGAAAACTGTTTTTT. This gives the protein CASSDSRQGGKLFF.

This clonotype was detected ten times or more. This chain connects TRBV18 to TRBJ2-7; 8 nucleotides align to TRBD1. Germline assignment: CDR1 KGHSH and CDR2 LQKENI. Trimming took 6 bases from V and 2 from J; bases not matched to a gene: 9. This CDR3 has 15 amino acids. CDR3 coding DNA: TGTGCCAGCTCGCAGGGGACAGGCCTGACCTACGAGCAGTACTTC. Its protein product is CASSQGTGLTYEQYF.

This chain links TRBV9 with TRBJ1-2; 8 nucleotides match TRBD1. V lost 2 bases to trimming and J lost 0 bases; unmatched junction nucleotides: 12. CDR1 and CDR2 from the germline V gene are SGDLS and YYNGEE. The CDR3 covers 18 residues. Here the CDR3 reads CASSVNRGTRGANYGYTF. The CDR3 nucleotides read TGTGCCAGCAGCGTTAACAGGGGGACGAGGGGAGCTAACTATGGCTACACCTTC.

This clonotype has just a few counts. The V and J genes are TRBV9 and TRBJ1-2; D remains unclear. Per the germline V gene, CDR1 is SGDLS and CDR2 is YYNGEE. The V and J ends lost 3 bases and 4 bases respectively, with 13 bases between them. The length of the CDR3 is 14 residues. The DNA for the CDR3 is TGTGCCAGCAGCGCCGGATTAGGTGGCTATGGCTACACCTTC. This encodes CASSAGLGGYGYTF.

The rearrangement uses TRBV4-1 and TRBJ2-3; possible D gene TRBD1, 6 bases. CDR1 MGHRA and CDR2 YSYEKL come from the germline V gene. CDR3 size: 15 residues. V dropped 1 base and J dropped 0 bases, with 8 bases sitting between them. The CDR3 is CASSQVRGSTDTQYF. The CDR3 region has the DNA TGCGCCAGCAGCCAAGTAAGGGGGAGCACAGATACGCAGTATTTT.

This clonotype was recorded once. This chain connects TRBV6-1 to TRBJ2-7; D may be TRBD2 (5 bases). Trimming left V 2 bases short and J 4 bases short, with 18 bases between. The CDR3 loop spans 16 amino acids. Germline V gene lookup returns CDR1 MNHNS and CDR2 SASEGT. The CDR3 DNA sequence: TGTGCCAGCAGTGAAATGAGCGGACGCCCACGGTACGAGCAGTACTTC. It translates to CASSEMSGRPRYEQYF.

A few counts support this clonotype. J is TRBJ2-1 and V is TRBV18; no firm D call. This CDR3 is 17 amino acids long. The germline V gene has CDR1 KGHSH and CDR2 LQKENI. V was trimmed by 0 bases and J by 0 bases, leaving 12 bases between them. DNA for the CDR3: TGTGCCAGCTCACCACCGGTTGGATCCCTCTCCTACAATGAGCAGTTCTTC. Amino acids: CASSPPVGSLSYNEQFF.

Here the CDR3 reads CASSQNQNTEAFF. CDR3 nucleotides: TGTGCCAGCAGTCAAAATCAGAACACTGAAGCTTTCTTT. This chain connects TRBV7-6 to TRBJ1-1, with D unclear. The CDR3 is made up of 13 amino acids. Trimming pared 6 bases from V and 1 base from J, leaving 9 bases between. Germline CDR1 is SGHVS and CDR2 is FNYEAQ.

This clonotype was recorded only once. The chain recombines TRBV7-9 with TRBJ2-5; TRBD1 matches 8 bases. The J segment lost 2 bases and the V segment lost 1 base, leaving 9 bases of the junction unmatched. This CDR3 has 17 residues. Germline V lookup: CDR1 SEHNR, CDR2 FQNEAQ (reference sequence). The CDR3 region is CASSLELTRDRQETQYF. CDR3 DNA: TGTGCCAGCAGCTTAGAACTAACCCGGGACAGGCAAGAGACCCAGTACTTC.

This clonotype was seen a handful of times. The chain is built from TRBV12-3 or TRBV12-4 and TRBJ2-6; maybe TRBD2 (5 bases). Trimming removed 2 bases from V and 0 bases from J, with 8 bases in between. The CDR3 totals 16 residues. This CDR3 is CASSLFGNSGANVLTF. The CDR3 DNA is TGTGCCAGCAGTTTATTCGGGAACTCTGGGGCCAACGTCCTGACTTTC.

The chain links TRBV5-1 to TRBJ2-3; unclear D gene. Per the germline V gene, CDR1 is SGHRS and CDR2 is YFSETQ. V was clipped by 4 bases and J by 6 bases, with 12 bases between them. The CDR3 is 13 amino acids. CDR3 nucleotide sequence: TGCGCCAGCAGCGCCCTGTTTGGGGATACGCAGTATTTT. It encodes CASSALFGDTQYF.

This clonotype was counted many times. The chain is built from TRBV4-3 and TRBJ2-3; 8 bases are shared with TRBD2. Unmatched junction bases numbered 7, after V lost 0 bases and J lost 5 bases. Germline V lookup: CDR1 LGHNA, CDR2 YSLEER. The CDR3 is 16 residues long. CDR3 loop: CASSQDRGGRLDTQYF. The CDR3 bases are TGCGCCAGCAGCCAAGATAGAGGCGGGAGGTTAGATACGCAGTATTTT.

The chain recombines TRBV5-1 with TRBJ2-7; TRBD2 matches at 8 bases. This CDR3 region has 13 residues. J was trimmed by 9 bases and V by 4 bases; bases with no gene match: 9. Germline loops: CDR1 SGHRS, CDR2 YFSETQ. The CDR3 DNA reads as TGCGCCAGCAGCGAGGCGGGAGGTTATGTGCAGTACTTC. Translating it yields CASSEAGGYVQYF.

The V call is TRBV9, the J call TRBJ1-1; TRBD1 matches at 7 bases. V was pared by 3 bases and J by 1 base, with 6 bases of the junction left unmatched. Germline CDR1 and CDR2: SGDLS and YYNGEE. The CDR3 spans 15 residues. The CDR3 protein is CASSASGTENTEAFF. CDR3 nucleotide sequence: TGTGCCAGCAGCGCCTCCGGGACAGAGAACACTGAAGCTTTCTTT.

Written as DNA, the CDR3 is TGTGCCACCAGTGATACAGGGGCTGGGAACACTGAAGCTTTCTTT. Translating gives CATSDTGAGNTEAFF. This chain joins TRBV24-1 and TRBJ1-1; 7 bases are a match to TRBD1. J gave up 1 base and V 3 bases, and 4 bases lay outside the gene matches. CDR3 length equals 15 residues. Germline CDR1 reads KGHDR; CDR2 reads SFDVKD.

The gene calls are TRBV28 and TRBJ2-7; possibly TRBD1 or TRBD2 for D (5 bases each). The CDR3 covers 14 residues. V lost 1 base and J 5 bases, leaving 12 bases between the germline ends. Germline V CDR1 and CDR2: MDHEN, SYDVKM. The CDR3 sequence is CASSLLLRGNEQYF. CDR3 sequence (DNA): TGTGCCAGCAGTTTATTATTGAGGGGCAACGAGCAGTACTTC.

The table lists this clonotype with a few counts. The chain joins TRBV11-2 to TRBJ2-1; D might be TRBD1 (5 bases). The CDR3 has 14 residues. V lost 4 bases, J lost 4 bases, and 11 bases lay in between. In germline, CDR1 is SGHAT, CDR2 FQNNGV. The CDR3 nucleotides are TGTGCCAGCAGCTCGATGACAGAATACAATGAGCAGTTCTTC. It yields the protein CASSSMTEYNEQFF.

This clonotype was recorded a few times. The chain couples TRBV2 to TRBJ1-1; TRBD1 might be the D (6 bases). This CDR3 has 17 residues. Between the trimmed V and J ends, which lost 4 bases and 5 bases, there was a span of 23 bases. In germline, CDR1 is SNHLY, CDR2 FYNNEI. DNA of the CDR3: TGTGCCAGCAGTGCTTCTTTTGGATCTCAGGGGAAGACTGAAGCTTTCTTT. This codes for CASSASFGSQGKTEAFF.

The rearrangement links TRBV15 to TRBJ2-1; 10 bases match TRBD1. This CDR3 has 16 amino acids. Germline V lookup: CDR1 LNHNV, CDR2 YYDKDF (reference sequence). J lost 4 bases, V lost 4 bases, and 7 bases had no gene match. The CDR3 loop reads CATSIDRDRGYNEQFF. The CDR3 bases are TGTGCCACCAGCATTGACCGGGACAGGGGTTACAATGAGCAGTTCTTC.

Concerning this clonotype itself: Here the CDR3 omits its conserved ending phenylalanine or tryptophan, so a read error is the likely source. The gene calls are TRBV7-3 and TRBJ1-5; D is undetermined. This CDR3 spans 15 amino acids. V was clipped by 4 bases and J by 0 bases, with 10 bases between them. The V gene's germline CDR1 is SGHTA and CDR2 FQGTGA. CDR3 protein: CASSSDARSNQPQHL. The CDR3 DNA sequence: TGTGCCAGCAGCTCAGACGCACGTAGCAATCAGCCCCAGCATTTG.